The T cell receptor (beta chain) under discussion was sequenced for a study of blood T cell repertoires in COVID-19. Generated by immunoSEQ multiplex PCR, the TCRdb table keeps only in-frame clones and is missing some. The data contain approximately 470,000 clones, about nine tenths of them singletons. V lost 3 bases and J 1 base, leaving 13 bases between the germline ends. This CDR3 contains 15 residues. Germline V gene sequence: CDR1 SGHTA, CDR2 FQGNSA. The sample taken for sequencing was PBMCs or T cells enriched from blood (not recorded which). This receptor was identified in a woman in her late teens or twenties who had recovered from COVID-19. This chain joins TRBV7-2 and TRBJ2-7; maybe TRBD2 (6 bases). The CDR3 protein is CASSLGGRASYEQYF. DNA for the CDR3: TGTGCCAGCAGCTTGGGAGGTAGGGCGTCCTACGAGCAGTACTTC. Combining the CDR3 with reference TRBV7-2 and TRBJ2-7 gives the whole variable domain GAGVSQSPSNKVTEKGKDVELRCDPISGHTALYWYRQSLGQGLEFLIYFQGNSAPDKSGLPSDRFSAERTGGSVSTLTIQRTQQEDSAVYLCASSLGGRASYEQYFGPGTRLTVT.